This T cell receptor (beta chain) was identified in a study of blood T cell repertoires in COVID-19. Sequencing was performed with immunoSEQ multiplex PCR; in TCRdb, only in-frame clones are kept and a portion is missing. The sample records about 120,000 clones, over 75% being singletons. CDR3 size: 16 residues. The germline CDR1 and CDR2 sequences are WNHNN and SYGVQD (reference sequence). V gave up 0 bases and J gave up 1 base, with 10 bases separating them. This receptor was obtained from a man in his 70s with active or convalescent COVID-19. This chain joins TRBV10-1 and TRBJ2-1; D may be TRBD2 (6 bases). Sequencing input: peripheral blood. In nucleotides, the CDR3 is TGCGCCAGCAGTGAGTCCCCACTAGCATCCTACAATGAGCAGTTCTTC. Translating gives CASSESPLASYNEQFF.